The 25 T cell receptor beta chains listed next were all sequenced from one sample in a study of cytomegalovirus exposure and HLA in healthy donors. Primers: 60 Vbeta forward and 13 Jbeta reverse. Repertoires were generated with immunoSEQ multiplex PCR, while TCRdb's copy carries only in-frame clones and drops some. The sample lists 60,000 to 85,000 clones, around 66% occurring once. Sequenced sample: PBMCs. These TCRs come from a man in his 60s in good health and CMV-seropositive.

The chain carries TRBV4-2 and TRBJ1-3; 7 positions agree with TRBD1. Germline lookup yields CDR1 LGHNA and CDR2 YNFKEQ. With 0 bases clipped from V and 8 bases from J, the junction kept 7 bases outside the gene matches. The length of the CDR3 is 15 residues. DNA of the CDR3: TGTGCCAGCAGCCAAGAGGCAGGGGGTACCGACACCATATATTTT. This encodes CASSQEAGGTDTIYF.

The CDR3: CASSPGGVVQFF. DNA of the CDR3: TGTGCCAGCAGCCCCGGGGGGGTGGTCCAGTTCTTC. V usage is TRBV11-2 and J usage is TRBJ2-1; 8 nucleotides agree with TRBD2. J was trimmed by 13 bases and V by 5 bases; bases with no gene match: 7. The V gene's germline CDR1 is SGHAT and CDR2 FQNNGV. This CDR3 is built from 12 residues.

The chain recombines TRBV10-3 with TRBJ2-6; no firm D call. Germline CDR1 is ENHRY and CDR2 is SYGVKD. V lost 0 bases to trimming and J lost 0 bases, with 3 bases between them. The CDR3 loop spans 15 amino acids. The CDR3 sequence is CAISESSSGANVLTF. The CDR3 DNA follows: TGTGCCATCAGTGAGTCCAGCTCTGGGGCCAACGTCCTGACTTTC.

This sequence joins TRBV11-3 and TRBJ2-5, with D perhaps matching TRBD1 (6 bases). The CDR3 has 14 residues. Germline loops: CDR1 SGHNT, CDR2 YENEEA. Trimming took 4 bases from V and 3 from J, leaving 12 bases between them. This chain's CDR3 is CASSSLRDKETQYF. The CDR3 DNA sequence: TGTGCCAGCAGCTCACTCCGGGACAAAGAGACCCAGTACTTC.

V is TRBV9 and J is TRBJ2-1; tentative D call: TRBD2 (5 bases). The V end lost 3 bases, the J end lost 2 bases, and 15 bases lay between the germline ends. CDR1 is SGDLS and CDR2 is YYNGEE in the germline V gene. The CDR3 contains 16 residues. DNA for the CDR3: TGTGCCAGCAGCGGAGGGCCCAGTGGAGCCTACAATGAGCAGTTCTTC. Protein: CASSGGPSGAYNEQFF. The variable domain in full, completed from reference TRBV9 and TRBJ2-1, reads DSGVTQTPKHLITATGQRVTLRCSPRSGDLSVYWYQQSLDQGLQFLIQYYNGEERAKGNILERFSAQQFPDLHSELNLSSLELGDSALYFCASSGGPSGAYNEQFFGPGTRLTVL.

V is TRBV7-9 and J is TRBJ2-3, with TRBD2 identical over 7 bases. The V segment lost 5 bases and the J segment 0 bases; nucleotides outside the gene matches: 14. This CDR3 has 18 amino acids. The germline V gene has CDR1 SEHNR and CDR2 FQNEAQ (reference sequence). The DNA for the CDR3 is TGTGCCAGCAGCCCCCTACAACGAAGCGGGGCTAGCACAGATACGCAGTATTTT. This translates into CASSPLQRSGASTDTQYF.

The CDR3 here is CASSQSIRQAVVGEKLFF. The CDR3 DNA is TGTGCCAGCAGCCAATCTATTCGACAGGCCGTTGTCGGCGAAAAACTGTTTTTT. The V call is TRBV28, the J call TRBJ1-4; D might be TRBD1 (6 bases). The CDR3 runs to 18 residues. Per the germline V gene, CDR1 is MDHEN and CDR2 is SYDVKM. V lost 6 bases and J lost 8, with 28 bases in between.

The chain links TRBV5-8 to TRBJ2-3, with 9 bases fitting TRBD2. The junction had 6 bases not matched to a gene; V was cut back by 4 bases and J by 3 bases. The germline V gene has CDR1 SGHTS and CDR2 YDEGEE. This CDR3 has 15 amino acids. The CDR3 coding sequence is TGTGCCAGCAGCCGTAGAACTAGCGGGACAGATACGCAGTATTTT. Translation gives CASSRRTSGTDTQYF. Using reference TRBV5-8 and TRBJ2-3 for the parts outside the CDR3, the full variable domain is EAGVTQSPTHLIKTRGQQATLRCSPISGHTSVYWYQQALGLGLQFLLWYDEGEERNRGNFPPRFSGRQFPNYSSELNVNALELEDSALYLCASSRRTSGTDTQYFGPGTRLTVL.

In its sample, this clone was seen a few times. The chain is built from TRBV5-1 and TRBJ2-1, with 14 positions matching TRBD2. This CDR3 region has 20 residues. The V and J ends lost 1 base and 3 bases, in that order; junction bases with no gene match: 12. The germline V gene encodes CDR1 SGHRS and CDR2 YFSETQ. CDR3 region: CASSLFSGLAGGAFYNEQFF. As DNA, the CDR3 is TGCGCCAGCAGCTTGTTTTCCGGACTAGCGGGGGGCGCCTTCTACAATGAGCAGTTCTTC.

The genes are TRBV6-1 and TRBJ1-2; D might be TRBD1 (6 bases). V gave up 0 bases and J gave up 1 base, with 9 bases separating them. From germline, CDR1 is MNHNS and CDR2 SASEGT. This CDR3 is built from 15 residues. The CDR3 protein is CASSEAQGGNYGYTF. The CDR3 DNA sequence: TGTGCCAGCAGTGAAGCGCAAGGGGGTAACTATGGCTACACCTTC.

This rearrangement joins TRBV18 to TRBJ2-2, with 7 bases lining up with TRBD2. V lost 0 bases and J lost 6; bases outside the gene matches: 7. CDR1 and CDR2 from the germline V gene are KGHSH and LQKENI. The CDR3 is made up of 16 amino acids. The CDR3 loop is CASSPPAAGLSGELFF. CDR3 sequence (DNA): TGTGCCAGCTCACCACCCGCAGCGGGATTGTCCGGGGAGCTGTTTTTT.

This chain uses TRBV27 with TRBJ2-1; TRBD1 matches 8 bases. The germline gives CDR1 MNHEY, CDR2 SMNVEV (reference sequence). The CDR3 sequence is 14 residues long. V lost 2 bases, J lost 7 bases, and 4 bases stayed unmatched. The CDR3 coding sequence is TGTGCCAGCAGTTTAGGACAGGGAGTAAATGAGCAGTTCTTC. Translating it yields CASSLGQGVNEQFF.

V is TRBV28 and J is TRBJ2-3; D unresolved. CDR1 MDHEN and CDR2 SYDVKM come from the germline V gene. The CDR3 is 16 amino acids. Trimming took 3 bases from V and 2 from J, leaving 15 bases between them. CDR3 protein: CASSLRGYSVTDTQYF. CDR3 bases: TGTGCCAGCAGTTTGAGAGGCTACTCCGTCACAGATACGCAGTATTTT.

The chain joins TRBV15 to TRBJ1-3; D is uncertain. V gave up 0 bases and J gave up 4 bases, with 4 bases separating them. The CDR3 has 13 residues. Germline V gene sequence: CDR1 LNHNV, CDR2 YYDKDF (reference sequence). The CDR3, as DNA: TGTGCCACCAGCAGAGACCCGGGAAACACCATATATTTT. Translation: CATSRDPGNTIYF. The full variable domain, rest sourced from reference TRBV15 and TRBJ1-3, is DAMVIQNPRYQVTQFGKPVTLSCSQTLNHNVMYWYQQKSSQAPKLLFHYYDKDFNNEADTPDNFQSRRPNTSFCFLDIRSPGLGDTAMYLCATSRDPGNTIYFGEGSWLTVV.

The chain links TRBV11-2 to TRBJ2-1, with TRBD2 as a possible D gene (6 bases). This CDR3 is built from 18 residues. The germline CDR1 and CDR2 sequences are SGHAT and FQNNGV. Trimming pared 0 bases from V and 4 bases from J, leaving 19 bases between. Here the CDR3 reads CASSLDPVNSGSYNEQFF. In nucleotides, the CDR3 is TGTGCCAGCAGCTTAGATCCCGTCAATAGCGGAAGTTACAATGAGCAGTTCTTC.

The chain joins TRBV2 to TRBJ2-7, with TRBD2 matching 9 bases. CDR3 size: 15 residues. J gave up 2 bases and V 5 bases, and 7 bases lay outside the gene matches. From germline, CDR1 is SNHLY and CDR2 FYNNEI. The CDR3 nucleotides are TGTGCCAGCAGTCCCCGCGGGAGGGTAGCCTACGAGCAGTACTTC. Translation: CASSPRGRVAYEQYF.

The chain uses TRBV28 and TRBJ1-4; 8 nucleotides match TRBD1. This CDR3 region has 13 residues. Unmatched junction bases numbered 5, after V lost 7 bases and J lost 7 bases. Per germline, CDR1 MDHEN and CDR2 SYDVKM. CDR3 bases: TGTGCCAGCACCGATACAGGGGGTGAAAAACTGTTTTTT. It translates to CASTDTGGEKLFF.

The chain is built from TRBV27 and TRBJ2-3, with 9 positions matching TRBD1. Germline lookup yields CDR1 MNHEY and CDR2 SMNVEV (reference sequence). V was pared by 5 bases and J by 0 bases, with 6 bases of the junction left unmatched. The CDR3 has 16 amino acids. CDR3 in amino acids: CASSTRQGGSTDTQYF. Written as DNA, the CDR3 is TGTGCCAGCAGTACCCGACAGGGGGGCAGCACAGATACGCAGTATTTT.

The rearrangement joins TRBV5-1 to TRBJ2-5, with 9 bases that match TRBD1. This CDR3 spans 15 amino acids. The germline V gene encodes CDR1 SGHRS and CDR2 YFSETQ. Unmatched junction bases numbered 7, after V lost 2 bases and J lost 5 bases. CDR3 loop: CASSFTGGAYETQYF. The CDR3 nucleotides are TGCGCCAGCAGCTTTACAGGGGGCGCGTATGAGACCCAGTACTTC.

The chain uses TRBV28 and TRBJ2-7; D is undetermined. This CDR3 region has 15 residues. CDR1 is MDHEN and CDR2 is SYDVKM in the germline V gene. Trimming pared 3 bases from V and 0 bases from J, leaving 12 bases between. CDR3 sequence (DNA): TGTGCCAGCAGTTTGGGCCTCCTTAACTCCTACGAGCAGTACTTC. Protein sequence: CASSLGLLNSYEQYF.

This clone was counted once. V gene TRBV4-1 combines with J gene TRBJ2-1; the match to TRBD1 covers 9 bases. The CDR3 length is 16 residues. Trimming took 0 bases from V and 4 from J; bases not matched to a gene: 4. CDR1 and CDR2 (germline): MGHRA, YSYEKL. The CDR3 bases are TGCGCCAGCAGCCAAGATCAGGGACAGGGTTACAATGAGCAGTTCTTC. Translating gives CASSQDQGQGYNEQFF.

This sequence joins TRBV19 and TRBJ2-3; no clear D. Trimming shortened V by 5 bases and J by 2 bases, and 8 bases separated the two germline ends. The CDR3 is 13 amino acids. Germline values: CDR1 LNHDA, CDR2 SQIVND (reference sequence). For the CDR3, the DNA is TGTGCCAGTAGTTTATTATCCACAGATACGCAGTATTTT. The encoded protein is CASSLLSTDTQYF.

The V call is TRBV9, the J call TRBJ1-5; D unclear. Trimming removed 4 bases from V and 1 base from J, with 12 bases in between. The CDR3 sequence is 15 residues long. CDR1 SGDLS and CDR2 YYNGEE come from the germline V gene. Here the CDR3 reads CASSPGSNSNQPQHF. The DNA for the CDR3 is TGTGCCAGCAGCCCAGGCTCTAACAGCAATCAGCCCCAGCATTTT.

The chain joins TRBV2 to TRBJ1-2; TRBD1 is a possible D gene (6 bases). Germline lookup yields CDR1 SNHLY and CDR2 FYNNEI. Trimming cost V 0 bases and J 4 bases, with 9 bases left between them. The CDR3 contains 14 residues. This chain's CDR3 is CASSEADSPYGYTF. CDR3 nucleotides: TGTGCCAGCAGTGAAGCGGACAGCCCCTATGGCTACACCTTC.

V and J are TRBV6-5 and TRBJ2-3; 8 bases map to TRBD1. CDR3 size: 14 residues. Looked up from germline, CDR1 is MNHEY and CDR2 is SVGAGI. V lost 6 bases, J lost 0 bases, and 2 bases stayed unmatched. This chain's CDR3 is CASSYRGSTDTQYF. Here the CDR3 DNA reads TGTGCCAGCAGCTACAGGGGGAGCACAGATACGCAGTATTTT.